A selection of T cell receptor beta chains follows, all from one sample in a study of shared clonotypes between healthy human individuals. Sequencing was performed with immunoSEQ multiplex PCR; in TCRdb, only in-frame clones are kept and a portion is missing. Of around 1.4 million clones in the sample, roughly 98.5% were seen once. Input material: naive CD4+ T cells sorted from blood. Every receptor here comes from a young man in good health. Both conserved end residues are part of each CDR3. Fields, in order: clone size, J gene, D gene, V gene, CDR3 DNA, CDR3 protein. The D gene is left open where the match is weak. Only some rows state a clone size, as once, few, many or a class for expanded clones.

>NA|TRBJ2-1|NA|TRBV11-2
TGTGCCAGCAGCTTACAGCCCTCCTACAATGAGCAGTTCTTC
CASSLQPSYNEQFF
>once|TRBJ1-1|NA|TRBV11-2
TGTGCCATTTCCGGACAGCCGAACACTGAAGCTTTCTTT
CAISGQPNTEAFF
>NA|TRBJ2-7|NA|TRBV19
TGTGCCAGTAGTCGCAGGGGCGCATACGAGCAGTACTTC
CASSRRGAYEQYF
>NA|TRBJ1-5|NA|TRBV5-1
TGCGCCAGCAGCTTGGGCAGGACCGCTCTGAGTCAGCCCCAGCATTTT
CASSLGRTALSQPQHF
>once|TRBJ2-1|TRBD2|TRBV7-2
TGTGCCAGCAGCCTAACATTCCCACACCGACTAGCGGGAGACAATGAGCAGTTCTTC
CASSLTFPHRLAGDNEQFF
>NA|TRBJ1-1|TRBD1|TRBV6-6
TGTGCCAGCAGTTACAGGGGGCTGACTGAAGCTTTCTTT
CASSYRGLTEAFF
>NA|TRBJ1-1|TRBD1|TRBV19
TGTGCCAGTAGTATCCGACAGGGTTACACTGAAGCTTTCTTT
CASSIRQGYTEAFF
>once|TRBJ2-3|TRBD2|TRBV7-9
TGTGCCAGCAGCTCCCGCGGCGGGAGACGAACAGATACGCAGTATTTT
CASSSRGGRRTDTQYF
>NA|TRBJ2-3|NA|TRBV27
TGTGCCAGCAGTTTATTGGGTTCAGGGGAGGGCACAGATACGCAGTATTTT
CASSLLGSGEGTDTQYF
>NA|TRBJ2-1|NA|TRBV29-1
TGCAGCGTTGAAGTAAGTGGCGTCGGGTACAATGAGCAGTTCTTC
CSVEVSGVGYNEQFF
>NA|TRBJ2-3|NA|TRBV10-1
TGCGCCAGCAGTGAGTCCGGATTGGATACGCAGTATTTT
CASSESGLDTQYF
>NA|TRBJ2-1|NA|TRBV14
TGTGCCAGCAGCCCTGGGGTAGCCCCCGATGAGCAGTTCTTC
CASSPGVAPDEQFF
>NA|TRBJ2-2|TRBD1|TRBV29-1
TGCAGCGTCCGGACAGGGGGCCCCGGGGAGCTGTTTTTT
CSVRTGGPGELFF
>NA|TRBJ1-5|NA|TRBV18
TGTGCCAGCTCACCGCCGGGACAAGTAAATCAGCCCCAGCATTTT
CASSPPGQVNQPQHF
>once|TRBJ2-5|NA|TRBV6-1
TGTGCCAGCTGGGATCAGGGGGGCGAGACCCAGTACTTC
CASWDQGGETQYF
>NA|TRBJ2-7|NA|TRBV7-2
TGTGCCAGCAGCTTAGAGTGGGGGTTGGTTTTGGAGCAGTACTTC
CASSLEWGLVLEQYF
>NA|TRBJ2-7|TRBD1|TRBV7-2
TGTGCCAGCAGCTTAACCGGGACAGGGGCCCACGAGCAGTACTTC
CASSLTGTGAHEQYF
>NA|TRBJ1-5|NA|TRBV28
TGTGCCAGCAGTTTACCCCCGACCAAGACCCAGCATTTT
CASSLPPTKTQHF
>NA|TRBJ1-5|NA|TRBV9
TGTGCCAGCGGGGGTGGGAGTCAGCCCCAGCATTTT
CASGGGSQPQHF
>NA|TRBJ1-4|NA|TRBV5-1
TGCGCCAGCAGCAAAGACCCAACCCCTGTGGGTGAAAAACTGTTTTTT
CASSKDPTPVGEKLFF
>NA|TRBJ2-7|TRBD1|TRBV9
TGTGCCAGCAGCGTCGGGACAGAACCCTACGAGCAGTACTTC
CASSVGTEPYEQYF
>once|TRBJ2-5|TRBD1|TRBV18
TGTGCCAGCTCACCTCTTCCATCGACAGGGGGATCAGAGACCCAGTACTTC
CASSPLPSTGGSETQYF
>NA|TRBJ1-1|NA|TRBV5-6
TGTGCCAGCAGCCCCAGCCCGGTGAACACTGAAGCTTTCTTT
CASSPSPVNTEAFF
>NA|TRBJ1-2|NA|TRBV5-4
TGTGCCAGCAGCAGCAAAGGGTTTAACTATGGCTACACCTTC
CASSSKGFNYGYTF
>NA|TRBJ2-3|NA|TRBV9
TGTGCCAGCAGCCAAATTCGGGGTACGCAGTATTTT
CASSQIRGTQYF
>NA|TRBJ1-2|NA|TRBV5-8
TGTGCCAGCAGCTTGTCATGGACCGTCGCTCAGGGTTACTATGGCTACACCTTC
CASSLSWTVAQGYYGYTF
>NA|TRBJ1-4|NA|TRBV23-1
TGCGCCAGCAGGATCGGGCCGCAGATCGCAACTAATGAAAAACTGTTTTTT
CASRIGPQIATNEKLFF
>NA|TRBJ2-7|NA|TRBV18
TGTGCCAGCTCAACCCCGGACAGATACTACGAGCAGTACTTC
CASSTPDRYYEQYF
>NA|TRBJ2-1|TRBD2|TRBV6-6
TGTGCCAGCAGAACGGGACTAGCGGGAGGGGGGGATGAGCAGTTCTTC
CASRTGLAGGGDEQFF
>NA|TRBJ1-2|NA|TRBV30
TGTGCCTGGGGGCCCTCCGCGTTGGGCGGCTACACCTTC
CAWGPSALGGYTF
>NA|TRBJ1-2|TRBD1|TRBV11-3
TGTGCCAGCAGCCCACCTAGAGGTCCGGGACAGGGGCCTCGATGCTATGGCTACACCTTC
CASSPPRGPGQGPRCYGYTF
>NA|TRBJ2-1|NA|TRBV2
TGTGCCAGCAGTGTCGGGAGAGCCTACAATGAGCAGTTCTTC
CASSVGRAYNEQFF
>NA|TRBJ2-3|TRBD1|TRBV6-5
TGTGCCAGCAGTTACACAGGGGTTGGCACAGATACGCAGTATTTT
CASSYTGVGTDTQYF
>NA|TRBJ2-7|TRBD1|TRBV9
TGTGCCAGCAGCGTAGGACAGGGAGCCTACGAGCAGTACTTC
CASSVGQGAYEQYF
>NA|TRBJ2-5|NA|TRBV18
TGTGCCAGCTCACCAAGTGCGAGTGTGGAGACCCAGTACTTC
CASSPSASVETQYF
>NA|TRBJ2-1|NA|TRBV6-6
TGTGCCAGCAGTTACACTGAGTTAATGAATGAGCAGTTCTTC
CASSYTELMNEQFF
>NA|TRBJ2-1|NA|TRBV2
TGTGCCAGCAGTGAATGGCAGGGCAACAATGAGCAGTTCTTC
CASSEWQGNNEQFF
>NA|TRBJ2-6|NA|TRBV30
TGTGCCTGGAGGGGGGGTACCAACGTCCTGACTTTC
CAWRGGTNVLTF
>NA|TRBJ2-1|NA|TRBV28
TGTGCCAGCAGTTTTTCTAGCGCCAACACCTACAATGAGCAGTTCTTC
CASSFSSANTYNEQFF
>NA|TRBJ2-1|NA|TRBV10-3
TGTGCCATCAGTGAGGGGGCATACAATGAGCAGTTCTTC
CAISEGAYNEQFF
>NA|TRBJ1-1|NA|TRBV29-1
TGCAGCGTTGAAGTCCGAAGCCTCAGGGTTGGGCCTGAAGCTTTCTTT
CSVEVRSLRVGPEAFF
>NA|TRBJ1-1|NA|TRBV15
TGTGCCACCAGCAGAGATCTCGAAAACACTGAAGCTTTCTTT
CATSRDLENTEAFF
>NA|TRBJ2-3|NA|TRBV18
TGTGCCAGCTCGACGGGACTCGGGGTGTCAGATACGCAGTATTTT
CASSTGLGVSDTQYF
>NA|TRBJ2-7|NA|TRBV6-1
TGTGCCAGCAGTGACACCCCCTACGAGCAGTACTTC
CASSDTPYEQYF
>NA|TRBJ2-4|NA|TRBV5-1
TGCGCCAGCAGCGCCGCTCTGCAGGGCCCAGGAAACATTCAGTACTTC
CASSAALQGPGNIQYF
>once|TRBJ2-2|TRBD1|TRBV10-2
TGCGCCAGCCTACTAACAGGGGACACCGGGGAGCTGTTTTTT
CASLLTGDTGELFF
>NA|TRBJ2-7|TRBD2|TRBV11-2
TGTGCCAGCAGCCCAATTAGCGGGAGGGGTTGGTACGAGCAGTACTTC
CASSPISGRGWYEQYF
>NA|TRBJ2-7|NA|TRBV18
TGTGCCAGCTCAATCAGGGCCCCTTCCTACGAGCAGTACTTC
CASSIRAPSYEQYF
>NA|TRBJ2-3|NA|TRBV27
TGTGCCAGCAGACCCTATGGACCGGGGGATACGCAGTATTTT
CASRPYGPGDTQYF
>NA|TRBJ2-7|NA|TRBV2
TGTGCCAGCAGTCGGTCTTTCCAGGTTAGCGAGCAGTACTTC
CASSRSFQVSEQYF
>NA|TRBJ1-3|NA|TRBV25-1
TGTGCCAGTAGTCGGGTTGGGTCTGGAAACACCATATATTTT
CASSRVGSGNTIYF
>NA|TRBJ2-2|TRBD2|TRBV7-8
TGTGCCAGCAGCCCGGGGGCGGGGGGCCCAACCGGGGAGCTGTTTTTT
CASSPGAGGPTGELFF
>NA|TRBJ2-2|NA|TRBV6-6
TGTGCCAGCAGGGGCCAAACCGGGGAGCTGTTTTTT
CASRGQTGELFF
>once|TRBJ2-5|NA|TRBV10-3
TGTGCCATCAGTTCGGGAACCCTAGAGACCCAGTACTTC
CAISSGTLETQYF
>NA|TRBJ2-7|NA|TRBV11-3
TGTGCCAGCAGCCGGTTACTAACGGGCGAGCAGTACTTC
CASSRLLTGEQYF
>once|TRBJ2-7|TRBD1|TRBV7-7
TGTGCCAGCAGCCCGACAGGGGGTGGTGAGCAGTACTTC
CASSPTGGGEQYF
>NA|TRBJ2-5|TRBD1|TRBV7-9
TGTGCCAGCAGCTTCCGCTTCGGGACAGGGAAAGAGACCCAGTACTTC
CASSFRFGTGKETQYF
>NA|TRBJ2-5|TRBD2|TRBV19
TGTGCCAGTAGGACCCGGGAGGGCCCGGAGACCCAGTACTTC
CASRTREGPETQYF